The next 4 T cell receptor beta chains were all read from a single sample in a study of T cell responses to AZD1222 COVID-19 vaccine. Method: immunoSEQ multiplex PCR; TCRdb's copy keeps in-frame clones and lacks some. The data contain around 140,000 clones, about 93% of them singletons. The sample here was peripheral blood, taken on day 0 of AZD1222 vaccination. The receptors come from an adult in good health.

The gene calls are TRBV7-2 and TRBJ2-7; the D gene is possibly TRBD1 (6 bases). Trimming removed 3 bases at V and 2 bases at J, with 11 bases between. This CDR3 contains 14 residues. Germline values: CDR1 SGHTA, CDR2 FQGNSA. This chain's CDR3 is CASSFGRTAYEQYF. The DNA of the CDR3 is TGTGCCAGCAGCTTCGGGCGGACAGCCTACGAGCAGTACTTC.

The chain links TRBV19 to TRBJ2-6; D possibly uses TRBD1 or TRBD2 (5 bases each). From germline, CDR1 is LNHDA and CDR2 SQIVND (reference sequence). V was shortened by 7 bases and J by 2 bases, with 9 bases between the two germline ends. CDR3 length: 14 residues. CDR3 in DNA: TGTGCCAGTACTGAGGGGACTGGGGCCAACGTCCTGACTTTC. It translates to CASTEGTGANVLTF.

CDR3 region: CASSPTDRGDGYTF. The CDR3 region has the DNA TGCGCCAGCAGCCCGACGGACAGGGGGGATGGCTACACCTTC. The V and J genes are TRBV5-1 and TRBJ1-2; TRBD1 matches at 10 bases. The CDR3 loop spans 14 amino acids. Germline V gene sequence: CDR1 SGHRS, CDR2 YFSETQ. V gave up 4 bases and J gave up 6 bases; unmatched junction bases: 6.

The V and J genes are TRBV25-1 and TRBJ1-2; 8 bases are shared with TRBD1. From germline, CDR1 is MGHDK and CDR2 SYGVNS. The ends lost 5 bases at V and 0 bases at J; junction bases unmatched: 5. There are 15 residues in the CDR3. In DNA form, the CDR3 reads TGTGCCAGCAGTATAGGACAGGGCTCTAACTATGGCTACACCTTC. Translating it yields CASSIGQGSNYGYTF.